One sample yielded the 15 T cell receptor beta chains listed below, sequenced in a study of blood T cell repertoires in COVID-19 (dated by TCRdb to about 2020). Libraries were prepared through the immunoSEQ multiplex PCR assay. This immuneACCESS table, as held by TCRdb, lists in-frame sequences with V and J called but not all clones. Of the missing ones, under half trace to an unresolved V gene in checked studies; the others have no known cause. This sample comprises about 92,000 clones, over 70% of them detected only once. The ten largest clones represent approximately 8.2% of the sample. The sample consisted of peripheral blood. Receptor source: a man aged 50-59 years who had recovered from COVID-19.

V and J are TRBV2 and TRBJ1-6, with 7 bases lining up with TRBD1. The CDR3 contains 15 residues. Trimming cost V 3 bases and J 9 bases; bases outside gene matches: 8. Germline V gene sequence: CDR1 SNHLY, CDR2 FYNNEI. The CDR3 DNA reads TGTGCCAGCAGTGATACGGGACAGAGGAGTTCACCCCTCCACTTT. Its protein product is CASSDTGQRSSPLHF.

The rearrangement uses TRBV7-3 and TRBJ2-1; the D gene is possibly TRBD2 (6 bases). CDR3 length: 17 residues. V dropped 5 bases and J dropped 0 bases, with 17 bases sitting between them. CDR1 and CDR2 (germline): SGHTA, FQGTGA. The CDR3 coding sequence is TGTGCCAGCAGCCCAGCCGGGACTGCCAGCTCCTACAATGAGCAGTTCTTC. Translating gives CASSPAGTASSYNEQFF.

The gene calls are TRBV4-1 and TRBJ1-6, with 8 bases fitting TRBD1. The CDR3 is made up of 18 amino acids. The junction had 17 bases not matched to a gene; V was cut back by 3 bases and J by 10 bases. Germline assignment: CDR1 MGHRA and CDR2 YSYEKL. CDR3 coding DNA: TGCGCCAGCAGCCAGTTACCGGGACAGGCTTCAATAGGCTCACCCCTCCACTTT. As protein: CASSQLPGQASIGSPLHF.

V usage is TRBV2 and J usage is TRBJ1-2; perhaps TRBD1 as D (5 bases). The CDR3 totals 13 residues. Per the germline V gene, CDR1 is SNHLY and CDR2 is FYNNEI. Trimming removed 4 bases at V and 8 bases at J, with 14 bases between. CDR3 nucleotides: TGTGCCAGCAGTGGACAGATACATTGGGGCTACACCTTC. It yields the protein CASSGQIHWGYTF. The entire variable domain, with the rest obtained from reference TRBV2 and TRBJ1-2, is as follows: EPEVTQTPSHQVTQMGQEVILRCVPISNHLYFYWYRQILGQKVEFLVSFYNNEISEKSEIFDDQFSVERPDGSNFTLKIRSTKLEDSAMYFCASSGQIHWGYTFGSGTRLTVV.

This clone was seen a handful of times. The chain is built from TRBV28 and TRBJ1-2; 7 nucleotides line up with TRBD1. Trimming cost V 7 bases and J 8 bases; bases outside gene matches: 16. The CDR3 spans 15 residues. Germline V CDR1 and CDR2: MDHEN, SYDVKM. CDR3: CASTNDRDALRGYTF. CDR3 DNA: TGTGCCAGCACTAACGACAGGGACGCTCTACGAGGCTACACCTTC.

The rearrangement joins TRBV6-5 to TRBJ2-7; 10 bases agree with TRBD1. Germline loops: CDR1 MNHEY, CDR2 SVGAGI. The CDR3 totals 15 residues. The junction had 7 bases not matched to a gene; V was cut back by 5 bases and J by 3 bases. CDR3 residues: CASSRAGQGFYEQYF. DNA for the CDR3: TGTGCCAGCAGTAGAGCGGGACAGGGGTTCTACGAGCAGTACTTC.

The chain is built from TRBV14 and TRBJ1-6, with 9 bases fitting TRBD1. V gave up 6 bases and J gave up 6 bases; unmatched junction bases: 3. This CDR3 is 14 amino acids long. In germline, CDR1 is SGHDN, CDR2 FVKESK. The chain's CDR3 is CASRLGQGNSPLHF. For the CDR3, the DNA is TGTGCCAGCAGACTGGGACAGGGTAATTCACCCCTCCACTTT.

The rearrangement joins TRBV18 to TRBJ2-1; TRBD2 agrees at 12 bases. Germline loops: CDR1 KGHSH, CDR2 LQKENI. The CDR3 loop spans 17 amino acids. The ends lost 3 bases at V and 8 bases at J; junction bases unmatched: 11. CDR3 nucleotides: TGTGCCAGCTCACCTCGCGCGACTAGCGGGAGCCCATATGAGCAGTTCTTC. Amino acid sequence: CASSPRATSGSPYEQFF.

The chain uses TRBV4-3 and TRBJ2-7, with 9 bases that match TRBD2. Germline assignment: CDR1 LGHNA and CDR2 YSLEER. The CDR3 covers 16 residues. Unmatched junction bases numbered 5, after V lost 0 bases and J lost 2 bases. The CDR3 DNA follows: TGCGCCAGCAGCCAAGATGGTCTAGCGGGAACCTACGAGCAGTACTTC. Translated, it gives CASSQDGLAGTYEQYF.

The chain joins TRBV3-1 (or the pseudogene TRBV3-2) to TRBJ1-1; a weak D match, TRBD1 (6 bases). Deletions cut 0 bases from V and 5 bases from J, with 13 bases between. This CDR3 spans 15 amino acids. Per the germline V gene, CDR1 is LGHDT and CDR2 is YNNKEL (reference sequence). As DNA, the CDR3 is TGTGCCAGCAGCCAAGATTGGGGGGGCGCGACTGAAGCTTTCTTT. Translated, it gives CASSQDWGGATEAFF.

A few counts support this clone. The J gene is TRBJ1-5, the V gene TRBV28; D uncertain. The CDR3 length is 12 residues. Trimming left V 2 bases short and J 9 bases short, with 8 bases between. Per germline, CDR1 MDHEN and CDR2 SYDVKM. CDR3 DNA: TGTGCCAGCAGTTTAATCAGGCGGCCCCAGCATTTT. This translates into CASSLIRRPQHF.

The CDR3 DNA reads as TGTGCCAGCAGTTCGCATCAGTTATACCCCATGAACACTGAAGCTTTCTTT. Its translation: CASSSHQLYPMNTEAFF. This chain connects TRBV6-2 or TRBV6-3 to TRBJ1-1; no firm D call. Germline V gene data show CDR1 as MNHEY and CDR2 as SVGEGT. V lost 4 bases to trimming and J lost 0 bases, with 18 bases between them. The CDR3 runs to 17 residues.

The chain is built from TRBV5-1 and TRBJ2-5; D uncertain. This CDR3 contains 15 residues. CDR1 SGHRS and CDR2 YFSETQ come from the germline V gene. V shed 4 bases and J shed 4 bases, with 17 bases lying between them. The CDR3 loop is CASSAGLPVGETQYF. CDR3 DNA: TGCGCCAGCAGCGCCGGTTTGCCGGTCGGAGAGACCCAGTACTTC.

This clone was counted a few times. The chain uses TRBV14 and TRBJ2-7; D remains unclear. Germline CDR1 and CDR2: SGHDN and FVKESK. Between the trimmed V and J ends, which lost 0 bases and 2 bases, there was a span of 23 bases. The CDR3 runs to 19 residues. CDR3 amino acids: CASSQDAGMGSHYTYEQYF. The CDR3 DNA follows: TGTGCCAGCAGCCAAGATGCTGGAATGGGTAGTCACTACACCTACGAGCAGTACTTC.

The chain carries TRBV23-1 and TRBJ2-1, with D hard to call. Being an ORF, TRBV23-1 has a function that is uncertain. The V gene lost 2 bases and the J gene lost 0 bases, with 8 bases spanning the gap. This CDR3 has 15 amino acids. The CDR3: CASSQTASSYNEQFF. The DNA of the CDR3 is TGCGCCAGCAGTCAAACGGCTAGCTCCTACAATGAGCAGTTCTTC.